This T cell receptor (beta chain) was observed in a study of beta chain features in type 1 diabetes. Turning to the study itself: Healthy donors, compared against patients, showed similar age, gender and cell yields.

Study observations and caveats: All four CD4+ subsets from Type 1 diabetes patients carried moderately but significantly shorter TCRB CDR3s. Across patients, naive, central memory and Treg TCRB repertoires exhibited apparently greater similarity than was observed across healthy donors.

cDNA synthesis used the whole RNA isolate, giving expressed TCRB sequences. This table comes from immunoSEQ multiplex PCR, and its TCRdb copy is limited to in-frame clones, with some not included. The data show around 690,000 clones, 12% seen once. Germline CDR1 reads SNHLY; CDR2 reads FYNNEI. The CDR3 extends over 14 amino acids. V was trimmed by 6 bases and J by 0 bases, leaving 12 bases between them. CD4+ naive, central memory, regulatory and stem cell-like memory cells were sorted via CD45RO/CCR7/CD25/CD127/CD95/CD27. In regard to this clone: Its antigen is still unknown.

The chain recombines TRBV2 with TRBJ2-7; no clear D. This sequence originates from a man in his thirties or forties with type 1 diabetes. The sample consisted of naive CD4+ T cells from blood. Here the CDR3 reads CASSPSLSSYEQYF. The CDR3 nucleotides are TGTGCCAGCAGCCCCTCGCTCAGCTCCTACGAGCAGTACTTC.